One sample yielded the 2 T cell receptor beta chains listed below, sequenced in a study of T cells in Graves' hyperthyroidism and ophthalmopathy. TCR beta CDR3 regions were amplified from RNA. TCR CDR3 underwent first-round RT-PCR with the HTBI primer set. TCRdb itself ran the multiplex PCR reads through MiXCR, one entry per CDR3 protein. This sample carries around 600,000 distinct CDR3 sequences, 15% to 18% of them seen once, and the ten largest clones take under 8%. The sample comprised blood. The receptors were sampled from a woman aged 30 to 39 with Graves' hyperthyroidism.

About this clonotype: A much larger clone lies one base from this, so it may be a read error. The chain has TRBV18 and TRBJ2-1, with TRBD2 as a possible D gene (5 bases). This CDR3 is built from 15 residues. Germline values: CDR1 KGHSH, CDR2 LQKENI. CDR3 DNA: TGTGCCAGCTTCCCGTTGCGGGCCTCCTACAATGGGCAGTTCTTC. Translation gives CASFPLRASYNGQFF.

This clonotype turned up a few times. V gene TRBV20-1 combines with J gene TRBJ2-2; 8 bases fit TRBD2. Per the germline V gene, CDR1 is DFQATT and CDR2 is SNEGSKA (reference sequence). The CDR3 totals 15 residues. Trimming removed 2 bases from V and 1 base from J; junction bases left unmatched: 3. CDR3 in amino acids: CSARQSGGNTGELFF. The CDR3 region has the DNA TGCAGTGCTAGACAAAGCGGGGGGAACACCGGGGAGCTGTTTTTT.